These 27 T cell receptor beta chains share one sample of origin, sequenced in a study of T cells in localized non-small cell lung cancer. The data were produced by immunoSEQ multiplex PCR, yet TCRdb's version contains in-frame clones alone and is incomplete. In the table there are around 41,000 clones, approximately 86% of which are singletons. The source material was peripheral blood, sampled before any cancer treatment. These receptors came from a woman aged 18 to 55 with stage III lung adenocarcinoma.

Of note for this clone: An end of the junction differs from the germline gene, which may be a read error. V gene TRBV7-7 combines with J gene TRBJ2-2; D perhaps matches TRBD1 (5 bases). Per germline, CDR1 SSHAT and CDR2 FNYEAQ (reference sequence). The CDR3 consists of 14 residues. In DNA, the CDR3 is TGTGCTAGCAGCCAAGGACAGAACACCGGGGAGCTGTTTTTT. Its protein product is CASSQGQNTGELFF.

The chain uses TRBV19 and TRBJ2-6; 9 bases line up with TRBD1. Trimming took 5 bases from V and 2 from J; bases not matched to a gene: 7. The CDR3 spans 17 residues. The germline CDR1 and CDR2 sequences are LNHDA and SQIVND (reference sequence). CDR3 protein: CASSGQGFSAGANVLTF. The CDR3 bases are TGTGCCAGTAGTGGACAGGGGTTCTCCGCTGGGGCCAACGTCCTGACTTTC.

This clone was counted once. The chain is built from TRBV29-1 and TRBJ1-4; 8 positions agree with TRBD1. V shed 5 bases, J shed 5 bases, and the junction held 10 bases outside the gene matches. Germline V gene data show CDR1 as SQVTM and CDR2 as ANQGSEA. CDR3 length equals 15 residues. CDR3 nucleotide sequence: TGCAGCGTTTTGACAGGGGACTGGGGGAATGAAAAACTGTTTTTT. Translating gives CSVLTGDWGNEKLFF.

V gene TRBV4-2 combines with J gene TRBJ2-1, with D perhaps matching TRBD2 (6 bases). Trimming cost V 4 bases and J 4 bases, with 26 bases left between them. This CDR3 has 19 residues. CDR1 LGHNA and CDR2 YNFKEQ come from the germline V gene. CDR3 sequence: CASSRKTSLNLRGYNEQFF. CDR3 nucleotide sequence: TGTGCCAGCAGCCGCAAGACCTCGTTGAATTTGCGGGGTTACAATGAGCAGTTCTTC.

The rearrangement joins TRBV6-4 to TRBJ2-6; no clear D. CDR3 length: 15 residues. The germline gives CDR1 MRHNA, CDR2 SNTAGT. V was cut by 0 bases and J by 4 bases, with 7 bases left in between. This CDR3 is CASSDSVSGANVLTF. DNA for the CDR3: TGTGCCAGCAGTGACTCCGTGTCAGGGGCCAACGTCCTGACTTTC.

This chain uses TRBV5-4 with TRBJ1-1; D perhaps matches TRBD1 (5 bases). Germline V gene data show CDR1 as SGHNT and CDR2 as YYREEE (reference sequence). V was clipped by 1 base and J by 4 bases, with 11 bases between them. This CDR3 spans 14 amino acids. This CDR3 reads CASSLRGEGTEAFF. DNA for the CDR3: TGTGCCAGCAGCTTGCGGGGGGAGGGCACTGAAGCTTTCTTT.

The count of this clone is one. The chain couples TRBV5-1 to TRBJ1-4; possibly TRBD1 for D (6 bases). CDR3 length equals 13 residues. Per germline, CDR1 SGHRS and CDR2 YFSETQ. Trimming pared 4 bases from V and 6 bases from J, leaving 10 bases between. The CDR3 DNA is TGCGCCAGCAGCCTCAGACAGGATGAAAAACTGTTTTTT. Translation: CASSLRQDEKLFF. Drawing the rest from reference TRBV5-1 and TRBJ1-4, the complete variable domain is KAGVTQTPRYLIKTRGQQVTLSCSPISGHRSVSWYQQTPGQGLQFLFEYFSETQRNKGNFPGRFSGRQFSNSRSEMNVSTLELGDSALYLCASSLRQDEKLFFGSGTQLSVL.

The rearrangement uses TRBV9 and TRBJ2-5; D remains unclear. The J call may be in error: the DNA end matches TRBJ2-7 better. Germline CDR1 and CDR2: SGDLS and YYNGEE. The CDR3 totals 16 residues. The CDR3 protein is CASSLGEGGFSYEQYF. CDR3 DNA: TGTGCCAGCAGCCTCGGAGAAGGCGGATTCTCCTACGAGCAGTACTTC.

This chain joins TRBV5-1 and TRBJ2-3; D unclear. CDR1 is SGHRS, CDR2 YFSETQ, per germline. V lost 5 bases and J 1 base, leaving 11 bases between the germline ends. The CDR3 has 14 amino acids. The CDR3 DNA is TGCGCCAGCAGTAGGCAGTCAGGCACAGATACGCAGTATTTT. Protein: CASSRQSGTDTQYF.

The chain recombines TRBV5-1 with TRBJ2-5; D uncertain. From germline, CDR1 is SGHRS and CDR2 YFSETQ. Trimming shortened V by 4 bases and J by 3 bases, and 10 bases separated the two germline ends. The CDR3 has 13 residues. CDR3 loop: CASSSDLKETQYF. CDR3 DNA sequence: TGCGCCAGCAGCAGTGACTTGAAAGAGACCCAGTACTTC. Looking up the rest from reference TRBV5-1 and TRBJ2-5 gives the full variable domain: KAGVTQTPRYLIKTRGQQVTLSCSPISGHRSVSWYQQTPGQGLQFLFEYFSETQRNKGNFPGRFSGRQFSNSRSEMNVSTLELGDSALYLCASSSDLKETQYFGPGTRLLVL.

The rearrangement links TRBV30 to TRBJ1-2; D uncertain. The germline gives CDR1 GTSNPN, CDR2 SVGIG (reference sequence). The CDR3 contains 13 residues. The germline V and J ends were trimmed by 1 base and 6 bases, with 12 bases remaining between them. The DNA for the CDR3 is TGTGCCTGGAGTGCCACTACTGAGAATGGCTACACCTTC. It translates to CAWSATTENGYTF.

This clone was recorded a few times. The CDR3 DNA reads TGCAGCGTTGTTACCGCCAGGGAGCTGTTTTTT. This translates into CSVVTARELFF. The chain employs TRBV29-1 and TRBJ2-2, with D uncertain. Germline V gene sequence: CDR1 SQVTM, CDR2 ANQGSEA. V lost 4 bases to trimming and J lost 9 bases, with 9 bases between them. The CDR3 is 11 amino acids.

The sample holds one count of this clone. This chain links TRBV4-1 with TRBJ2-2; TRBD2 might be the D (6 bases). Per the germline V gene, CDR1 is MGHRA and CDR2 is YSYEKL. V lost 4 bases, J lost 0 bases, and 15 bases lay in between. This CDR3 region has 17 residues. CDR3 DNA sequence: TGCGCCAGCAGCCGGAGTAGCGGACGATCGAACACCGGGGAGCTGTTTTTT. Protein product: CASSRSSGRSNTGELFF.

Notes on this clone: The junction shows a germline mismatch at one end, possibly a read error. The chain couples TRBV7-7 to TRBJ2-2, with D perhaps matching TRBD2 (6 bases). The CDR3 length is 15 residues. Per the germline V gene, CDR1 is SSHAT and CDR2 is FNYEAQ (reference sequence). The CDR3 bases are TGTGCTAGCAGCCCCAGTGGGGGGAGGACCGGGGAGCTGTTTTTT. Its translation is CASSPSGGRTGELFF.

The V gene is TRBV30, the J gene TRBJ1-1; D remains ambiguous. Deletions cut 5 bases from V and 0 bases from J, with 7 bases between. Looked up from germline, CDR1 is GTSNPN and CDR2 is SVGIG (reference sequence). This CDR3 has 12 amino acids. The CDR3 sequence is CAWGRVNTEAFF. In DNA, the CDR3 is TGTGCCTGGGGACGGGTGAACACTGAAGCTTTCTTT.

This sequence joins TRBV20-1 and TRBJ2-1; possibly TRBD1 for D (6 bases). This CDR3 has 11 residues. The germline CDR1 and CDR2 sequences are DFQATT and SNEGSKA (reference sequence). Trimming cost V 5 bases and J 9 bases, with 11 bases left between them. The CDR3 DNA reads as TGCAGTGCTTCGCCACAGGGTGAGCAGTTCTTC. Translation gives CSASPQGEQFF.

The chain carries TRBV6-5 and TRBJ1-1, with TRBD1 as a possible D gene (5 bases). V was trimmed by 6 bases and J by 3 bases, leaving 17 bases between them. CDR3 length: 15 amino acids. CDR1 and CDR2 from the germline V gene are MNHEY and SVGAGI. DNA for the CDR3: TGTGCCAGCAGCCCCTCCCAGGGCGGCTACACTGAAGCTTTCTTT. This gives the protein CASSPSQGGYTEAFF.

The rearrangement uses TRBV30 and TRBJ1-1; D unclear. The CDR3 is 14 amino acids. The V end lost 4 bases, the J end lost 0 bases, and 12 bases lay between the germline ends. Germline values: CDR1 GTSNPN, CDR2 SVGIG (reference sequence). CDR3 coding DNA: TGTGCCTGGACCCGAAAGGGAGTGAACACTGAAGCTTTCTTT. Protein product: CAWTRKGVNTEAFF.

The chain links TRBV7-2 to TRBJ2-7; D is ambiguous. The V gene lost 1 base and the J gene lost 2 bases, with 15 bases spanning the gap. This CDR3 has 16 amino acids. CDR1 is SGHTA, CDR2 FQGNSA, per germline. The CDR3 bases are TGTGCCAGCAGCTTAGATGGGCCAGGAATTACCTACGAGCAGTACTTC. Translating gives CASSLDGPGITYEQYF.

The DNA of the CDR3 is TGTGCCAGCAGTTTGACGGTAGGCTCCTACGAGCAGTACTTC. Translation gives CASSLTVGSYEQYF. The chain carries TRBV28 and TRBJ2-7; no reliable D call. The germline V and J ends were trimmed by 3 bases and 0 bases, with 9 bases remaining between them. The CDR3 is 14 amino acids. From germline, CDR1 is MDHEN and CDR2 SYDVKM.

The V gene is TRBV19, the J gene TRBJ1-2; 8 nucleotides align to TRBD1. Trimming took 7 bases from V and 3 from J; bases not matched to a gene: 4. CDR1 is LNHDA and CDR2 is SQIVND in the germline V gene (reference sequence). The CDR3 totals 13 residues. The CDR3 reads CASTEGQDYGYTF. The CDR3 DNA sequence: TGTGCCAGTACGGAGGGACAGGACTATGGCTACACCTTC.

The J gene is TRBJ1-4, the V gene TRBV5-5; 7 bases are a match to TRBD1. The V gene's germline CDR1 is SGHKS and CDR2 YYEKEE (reference sequence). Trimming took 0 bases from V and 4 from J; bases not matched to a gene: 3. This CDR3 spans 15 amino acids. CDR3 loop: CASSLVGTVNEKLFF. CDR3 DNA sequence: TGTGCCAGCAGCTTGGTCGGGACAGTTAATGAAAAACTGTTTTTT.

The chain joins TRBV7-9 to TRBJ1-2; 7 positions agree with TRBD1. Germline-derived CDR1 and CDR2 are SEHNR and FQNEAQ (reference sequence). With V trimmed by 5 bases and J by 6 bases, 9 bases remained unmatched. The CDR3 length is 14 residues. CDR3 protein: CASSPQGVMNGYTF. The DNA of the CDR3 is TGTGCCAGCAGCCCCCAGGGGGTTATGAATGGCTACACCTTC.

The chain has TRBV2 and TRBJ1-2; tentative D call: TRBD1 (5 bases). This CDR3 has 15 amino acids. Trimming took off 4 bases at V and 4 bases at J, with 16 bases between the two ends. Germline assignment: CDR1 SNHLY and CDR2 FYNNEI. The CDR3 here is CASSVGGKHPYGYTF. CDR3 coding DNA: TGTGCCAGCAGTGTCGGGGGAAAACATCCCTATGGCTACACCTTC.

The V and J genes are TRBV5-6 and TRBJ2-7; 9 bases agree with TRBD1. V lost 2 bases and J lost 2; bases outside the gene matches: 5. The CDR3 is made up of 15 amino acids. In germline, CDR1 is SGHDT, CDR2 YYEEEE. CDR3 in DNA: TGTGCCAGCAGCTTTACCGGGACAGGGACCTACGAGCAGTACTTC. Protein product: CASSFTGTGTYEQYF. The full variable domain, in which reference TRBV5-6 and TRBJ2-7 provide the parts outside the CDR3, is DAGVTQSPTHLIKTRGQQVTLRCSPKSGHDTVSWYQQALGQGPQFIFQYYEEEERQRGNFPDRFSGHQFPNYSSELNVNALLLGDSALYLCASSFTGTGTYEQYFGPGTRLTVT.

The rearrangement links TRBV19 to TRBJ1-5; 9 bases map to TRBD1. CDR3 length equals 19 residues. V lost 4 bases, J lost 0 bases, and 13 bases stayed unmatched. The V gene's germline CDR1 is LNHDA and CDR2 SQIVND (reference sequence). The CDR3 DNA reads TGTGCCAGTAGTAAGGACAGGGGTCGGCTACGATATAGCAATCAGCCCCAGCATTTT. It translates to CASSKDRGRLRYSNQPQHF.

The sample holds a few counts of this clone. V usage is TRBV7-9 and J usage is TRBJ1-2; TRBD1 agrees at 7 bases. This CDR3 has 14 residues. J lost 4 bases, V lost 5 bases, and 7 bases had no gene match. Germline V CDR1 and CDR2: SEHNR, FQNEAQ (reference sequence). CDR3 amino acids: CASSTRQGAYGYTF. CDR3 DNA sequence: TGTGCCAGCAGCACCCGACAGGGAGCCTATGGCTACACCTTC.